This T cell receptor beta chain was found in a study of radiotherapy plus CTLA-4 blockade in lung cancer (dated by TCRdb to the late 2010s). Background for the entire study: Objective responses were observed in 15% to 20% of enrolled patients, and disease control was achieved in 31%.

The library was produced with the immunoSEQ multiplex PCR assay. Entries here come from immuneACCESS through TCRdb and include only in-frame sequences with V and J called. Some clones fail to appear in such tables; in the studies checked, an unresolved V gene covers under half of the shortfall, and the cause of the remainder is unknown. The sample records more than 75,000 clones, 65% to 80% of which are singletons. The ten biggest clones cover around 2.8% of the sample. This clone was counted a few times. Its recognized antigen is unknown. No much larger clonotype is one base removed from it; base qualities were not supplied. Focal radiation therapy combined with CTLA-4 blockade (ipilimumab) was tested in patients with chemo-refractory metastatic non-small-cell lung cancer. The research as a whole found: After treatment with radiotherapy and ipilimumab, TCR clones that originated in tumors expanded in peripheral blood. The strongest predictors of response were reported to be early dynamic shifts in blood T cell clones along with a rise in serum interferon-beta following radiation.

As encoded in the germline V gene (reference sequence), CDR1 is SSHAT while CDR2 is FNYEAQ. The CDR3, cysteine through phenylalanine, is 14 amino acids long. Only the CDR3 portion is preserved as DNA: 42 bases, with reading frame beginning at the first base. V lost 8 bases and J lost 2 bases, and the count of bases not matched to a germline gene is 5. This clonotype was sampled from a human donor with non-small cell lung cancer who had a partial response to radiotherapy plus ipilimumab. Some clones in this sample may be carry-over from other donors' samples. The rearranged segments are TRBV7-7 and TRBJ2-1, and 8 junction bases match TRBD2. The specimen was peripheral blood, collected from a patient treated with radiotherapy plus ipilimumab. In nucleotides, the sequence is TGTGCCAGCTCACTTAGCGGGACCTACAATGAGCAGTTCTTC. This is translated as CASSLSGTYNEQFF. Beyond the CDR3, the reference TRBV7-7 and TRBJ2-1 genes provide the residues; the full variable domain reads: GAGVSQSPRYKVTKRGQDVTLRCDPISSHATLYWYQQALGQGPEFLTYFNYEAQPDKSGLPSDRFSAERPEGSISTLTIQRTEQRDSAMYRCASSLSGTYNEQFFGPGTRLTVL.